What follows are 20 T cell receptor beta chains derived from one specimen sequenced in a study of response to subunit inactivated influenza vaccine. TCRdb redid the calling of the RT-PCR reads with MiXCR, one entry per CDR3 protein. The table shows about 500,000 distinct CDR3 sequences, with approximately 16% occurring only once. Material: CD4+ T cells sorted from PBMCs, obtained less than 30 months after vaccination. These receptor sequences come from a man aged 50-75 years who received an inactivated influenza vaccine.

This clonotype has a handful of counts. CDR3 loop: CASSQEQGLSTDTQYF. The CDR3 DNA reads as TGTGCCAGCAGCCAAGAACAGGGACTATCTACAGATACGCAGTATTTT. This chain connects TRBV3-1 to TRBJ2-3, with D possibly being TRBD2 (7 bases). V was pared by 0 bases and J by 3 bases, with 13 bases between. The CDR3 has 16 amino acids. Looked up from germline, CDR1 is LGHDT and CDR2 is YNNKEL (reference sequence).

V usage is TRBV10-3 and J usage is TRBJ1-1; D uncertain. The V gene lost 10 bases and the J gene lost 1 base, with 13 bases spanning the gap. The CDR3 totals 13 residues. Germline V gives CDR1 ENHRY, CDR2 SYGVKD. The CDR3 nucleotides read TGTGCCAACTCGTACGGGGAGAACACTGAAGCTTTCTTT. It yields the protein CANSYGENTEAFF.

V is TRBV7-2 and J is TRBJ2-3; TRBD2 matches at 7 bases. This CDR3 has 16 amino acids. Looked up from germline, CDR1 is SGHTA and CDR2 is FQGNSA. Germline trimming cut 1 base from V and 0 bases from J; bases unmatched to any gene: 4. This CDR3 reads CASSLVGGYSTDTQYF. CDR3 nucleotide sequence: TGTGCCAGCAGCTTAGTCGGGGGGTATAGCACAGATACGCAGTATTTT. Full variable domain (missing parts from reference TRBV7-2 and TRBJ2-3): GAGVSQSPSNKVTEKGKDVELRCDPISGHTALYWYRQSLGQGLEFLIYFQGNSAPDKSGLPSDRFSAERTGGSVSTLTIQRTQQEDSAVYLCASSLVGGYSTDTQYFGPGTRLTVL.

The chain is built from TRBV11-2 and TRBJ1-1, with D possibly TRBD1 on 6 matching bases. The CDR3 spans 15 residues. CDR1 SGHAT and CDR2 FQNNGV come from the germline V gene. V was trimmed by 1 base and J by 1 base, leaving 10 bases between them. For the CDR3, the DNA is TGTGCCAGCAGCTTAGCGGGGGGCCGGAACACTGAAGCTTTCTTT. Amino acids: CASSLAGGRNTEAFF.

This clonotype came up many times. V gene TRBV5-5 combines with J gene TRBJ1-5, with TRBD1 as a possible D gene (5 bases). Between the trimmed V and J ends, which lost 5 bases and 0 bases, there was a span of 12 bases. The CDR3 consists of 15 residues. Germline CDR1 and CDR2: SGHKS and YYEKEE (reference sequence). The CDR3 nucleotides are TGTGCCAGCAGTTGGAGCAGGGATAGCAATCAGCCCCAGCATTTT. It is translated as CASSWSRDSNQPQHF. The whole variable domain, filled in from reference TRBV5-5 and TRBJ1-5, reads DAGVTQSPTHLIKTRGQQVTLRCSPISGHKSVSWYQQVLGQGPQFIFQYYEKEERGRGNFPDRFSARQFPNYSSELNVNALLLGDSALYLCASSWSRDSNQPQHFGDGTRLSIL.

This clonotype was seen only a few times. J is TRBJ2-2 and V is TRBV7-9; 8 nucleotides line up with TRBD1. CDR1 is SEHNR, CDR2 FQNEAQ, per germline (reference sequence). CDR3 size: 17 residues. V lost 4 bases, J lost 4 bases, and 11 bases stayed unmatched. The CDR3: CASSYLWGRGPTGELFF. CDR3 nucleotides: TGTGCCAGCAGCTACCTTTGGGGCAGGGGGCCCACCGGGGAGCTGTTTTTT.

This clonotype was recorded a few times. The chain is built from TRBV28 and TRBJ2-3; D is possibly TRBD1 or TRBD2 (5 bases each). Trimming left V 1 base short and J 4 bases short, with 15 bases between. Germline CDR1 MDHEN, CDR2 SYDVKM. The CDR3 contains 16 residues. CDR3 sequence reads: CASSLFRGTGADTQYF. The CDR3 bases are TGTGCCAGCAGTTTATTCCGAGGGACCGGTGCAGATACGCAGTATTTT.

This clonotype has ten or more counts. V usage is TRBV28 and J usage is TRBJ2-7; D not resolved. Trimming took 2 bases from V and 2 from J, leaving 1 base between them. The length of the CDR3 is 11 residues. Germline CDR1 and CDR2: MDHEN and SYDVKM. The CDR3 nucleotides are TGTGCCAGCAGTTTAACCTACGAGCAGTACTTC. Residues: CASSLTYEQYF.

The rearrangement joins TRBV6-2 or TRBV6-3 to TRBJ1-5; 8 positions agree with TRBD1. V trimming: 4 bases; J trimming: 5 bases; junction bases outside the gene matches: 4. Germline V gene lookup returns CDR1 MNHEY and CDR2 SVGEGT. There are 14 residues in the CDR3. DNA of the CDR3: TGTGCCAGCAGTTCGGACAGGGCGTATCAGCCCCAGCATTTT. Translated: CASSSDRAYQPQHF.

The rearrangement joins TRBV20-1 to TRBJ2-1, with TRBD1 matching over 8 bases. The CDR3 runs to 15 residues. The V gene's germline CDR1 is DFQATT and CDR2 SNEGSKA (reference sequence). Germline trimming cut 0 bases from V and 5 bases from J; bases unmatched to any gene: 6. As DNA, the CDR3 is TGCAGTGCTAGAGAGCGCAGGGGGCGCAACAATGAGCAGTTCTTC. It translates to CSARERRGRNNEQFF.

This rearrangement joins TRBV10-3 to TRBJ2-3; maybe TRBD2 (6 bases). Trimming cost V 11 bases and J 3 bases, with 15 bases left between them. This CDR3 has 13 amino acids. Germline V gene data show CDR1 as ENHRY and CDR2 as SYGVKD. CDR3: CASRDLGTDTQYF. CDR3 nucleotide sequence: TGTGCCTCGCGGGACTTAGGTACAGATACGCAGTATTTT.

The V call is TRBV6-2 or TRBV6-3, the J call TRBJ2-5, with D unresolved. This CDR3 contains 14 residues. Germline-derived CDR1 and CDR2 are MNHEY and SVGEGT. V was trimmed by 0 bases and J by 3 bases, leaving 8 bases between them. The CDR3 region has the DNA TGTGCCAGCAGTTACTCTTCAAGCGAAGAGACCCAGTACTTC. Translation: CASSYSSSEETQYF.

In its sample, this clonotype was seen a few times. The V and J genes are TRBV28 and TRBJ2-3; D uncertain. CDR3 length equals 14 residues. The germline V gene encodes CDR1 MDHEN and CDR2 SYDVKM. V was clipped by 2 bases and J by 6 bases, with 12 bases between them. The chain's CDR3 is CASSLLPGGDTQYF. CDR3 in DNA: TGTGCCAGCAGTTTACTTCCCGGTGGGGATACGCAGTATTTT. Filled out from reference TRBV28 and TRBJ2-3, the complete variable domain reads DVKVTQSSRYLVKRTGEKVFLECVQDMDHENMFWYRQDPGLGLRLIYFSYDVKMKEKGDIPEGYSVSREKKERFSLILESASTNQTSMYLCASSLLPGGDTQYFGPGTRLTVL.

J is TRBJ2-5 and V is TRBV12-3 or TRBV12-4; a possible D gene is TRBD1 (6 bases). The V end lost 6 bases, the J end lost 5 bases, and 13 bases lay between the germline ends. The CDR3 covers 13 residues. The CDR3 here is CASRITGLETQYF. The CDR3 coding sequence is TGTGCCAGCAGAATAACAGGGTTGGAGACCCAGTACTTC.

CDR3 DNA sequence: TGTGCCACCAGTGACCGCGGGAGGGCCTCTCGCAATGAGCAGTTCTTC. Protein: CATSDRGRASRNEQFF. The rearrangement uses TRBV24-1 and TRBJ2-1, with 9 nucleotides matching TRBD2. The CDR3 loop spans 16 amino acids. Trimming cost V 4 bases and J 6 bases; bases outside gene matches: 9. Germline-derived CDR1 and CDR2 are KGHDR and SFDVKD.

The V gene is TRBV20-1, the J gene TRBJ2-2; unclear D gene. V was cut by 0 bases and J by 1 base, with 9 bases left in between. Germline V gene sequence: CDR1 DFQATT, CDR2 SNEGSKA (reference sequence). The CDR3 has 15 amino acids. The chain's CDR3 is CSARDNGLNTGELFF. The CDR3 nucleotides are TGCAGTGCTAGAGATAACGGGCTGAACACCGGGGAGCTGTTTTTT.

The chain uses TRBV2 and TRBJ2-7; D is unresolved. Germline loops: CDR1 SNHLY, CDR2 FYNNEI. The CDR3 runs to 16 residues. V was trimmed by 3 bases and J by 1 base, leaving 16 bases between them. CDR3 sequence reads: CASSEGWDLLSYEQYF. CDR3 nucleotide sequence: TGTGCCAGCAGTGAGGGTTGGGATTTGTTATCCTACGAGCAGTACTTC. The complete variable domain, with remaining parts taken from reference TRBV2 and TRBJ2-7, reads EPEVTQTPSHQVTQMGQEVILRCVPISNHLYFYWYRQILGQKVEFLVSFYNNEISEKSEIFDDQFSVERPDGSNFTLKIRSTKLEDSAMYFCASSEGWDLLSYEQYFGPGTRLTVT.

The CDR3 region has the DNA TGTGCCAGCAGCATTGGTGGGGACACAGATACGCAGTATTTT. This encodes CASSIGGDTDTQYF. The rearrangement uses TRBV9 and TRBJ2-3, with D hard to call. The V gene's germline CDR1 is SGDLS and CDR2 YYNGEE. The length of the CDR3 is 14 residues. Deletions cut 4 bases from V and 2 bases from J, with 11 bases between.

This clonotype appeared a few times. The chain is built from TRBV20-1 and TRBJ1-2; the match to TRBD1 covers 8 bases. Germline lookup yields CDR1 DFQATT and CDR2 SNEGSKA (reference sequence). Trimming at V came to 5 bases and at J to 3 bases, leaving 5 bases not matched to a gene. This CDR3 is 13 amino acids long. CDR3 region: CSAPGQGYYGYTF. CDR3 sequence (DNA): TGCAGTGCTCCCGGACAGGGATACTATGGCTACACCTTC.

This clonotype has more than one count but fewer than ten. This chain joins TRBV7-2 and TRBJ1-3; D gene ambiguous. Germline CDR1 and CDR2: SGHTA and FQGNSA. Between the trimmed V and J ends, which lost 0 bases and 2 bases, there was a span of 8 bases. The CDR3 has 15 amino acids. The CDR3 spells CASSLAAGTGNTIYF. In DNA form, the CDR3 reads TGTGCCAGCAGCTTAGCAGCGGGTACTGGAAACACCATATATTTT.